This T cell receptor beta chain stems from a study of cytomegalovirus exposure and HLA in healthy donors listed by TCRdb under 2017. Regarding the study in general: An earlier analysis of 587 of the donors reported under 300 Gb of sequence data and 100 million to 120 million unique TCR beta sequences obtained from around 170 million T cells. An early release covering more than 500 HLA-typed donors comprised approximately 300 gigabases of sequencing data and approximately 80 million unique TCR sequences. The genetic ancestry cluster associated with self-reported Caucasian donors included about 81% of the 300 to 450 genotyped donors. The aim of the study was to test whether cataloging public T cell receptors could identify signatures of past pathogen exposure. The study profiled the T cell repertoires of under 700 subjects by immunosequencing and related them to cytomegalovirus serostatus. A separate validation cohort of roughly 110 different subjects was used in addition to the 666-subject first cohort. The study combined high-throughput TCR immunosequencing, statistical association of individual TCRs with disease status, and machine learning to predict cytomegalovirus infection status. To study patterns of TCR occurrence, a later analysis re-analyzed previously published TCR beta repertoires from 666 donors and added high-resolution HLA genotyping. Rather than using new phenotypic data, the later analysis identified candidate immune exposures from TCR beta sequences and from how often those sequences occurred across donors. An earlier analysis of fewer than 700 of the donors applied high-throughput TCR beta sequencing to assess whether each TCR beta V gene segment acted as functional or pseudogenic. Donor age, sex, ethnicity and CMV serostatus were compiled alongside the repertoire data. Genome-wide SNP genotypes for about 65% of the roughly 670 donors were used in a later genetic analysis, which treated that subset as a discovery cohort. All discovery cohort repertoires had been generated on a single sequencing platform. HLA typing included class I and class II loci at four-digit resolution. Typing coverage varied by locus: roughly 620-640 donors for A, B, C, DRB1 and DQB1; roughly 560 for DQA1; more than 600 for DPA1; roughly 470 for DPB1. About five DR-DQ haplotypes were handled as single units for association and clustering because linkage in the cohort was strong. Among a few hundred genotyped donors of the cohort, an average of 235,054 unique TCR beta nucleotide sequences were sequenced per donor, roughly 20% of them non-productive. On the study overall, not on this receptor specifically: At a false discovery rate of 0.05, a later analysis linked about 16,000 TCR beta sequences to specific HLA alleles. CMV serostatus was the only immune exposure information available for the cohort. It was suggested by the authors that the approach could potentially be generalized to other disease states and immunological phenotypes. Because HLA typing was missing for some donors at each locus, association tests included only the typed subset. Most CMV-associated TCR beta chains appeared to be HLA-restricted in a later analysis, and the HLA associations seemed to be driven largely by CMV exposure. A later genetic analysis reported fewer N-insertions in productive TCRs among donors in an Asian-associated ancestry cluster than the roughly 640-donor mean. In an earlier analysis of some 640 of the donors, most TCR beta V segments were observed in productive rearrangements about 87% or about 30% of the time, broadly matching IMGT annotations. Correlated functional status among segregating V segments might be attributable to linkage disequilibrium, but an unknown experimental factor could not be ruled out. In a later analysis, TCR association rates were found to vary across HLA loci, with the most associated TCRs seen for DRB1 alleles and the fewest for HLA-C alleles. A further reported finding was that TCR beta sequences accurately predicted the HLA-A and HLA-B alleles for most subjects in the first cohort. Sequencing depth was assumed to be roughly uniform across donors in the presence/absence analyses, though that assumption may not hold. In this cohort, only TCR beta chains were sequenced, and detectable features were limited by the absence of alpha or paired-chain data. The 87-base-pair reads could not distinguish some IMGT-functional V segments, including TRBV6-2 and TRBV6-3, so those segments were excluded. A total of 164 TCR beta chains were listed by the study as associated with cytomegalovirus. Strong co-occurrence of HLA alleles, especially DR and DQ, made assigning TCR associations to individual alleles difficult. A cluster of highly shared sequence variants was judged likely to represent a technical artifact of the sequencing pipeline. An association between a missense DCLRE1C variant and V-gene and J-gene trimming of TCR beta chains was found in a later genetic analysis and replicated in an independent cohort. In a later analysis, HLA-associated TCR beta chains showed more clonal expansion and lower generation probabilities than non-associated chains that were equally common. Some 16 rarely observed V segments, including chromosome 9 orphons, were excluded from the earlier analysis of about 500 of the donors because counts were too low. The classifier was reported to diagnose cytomegalovirus status with high specificity and sensitivity in both the original and validation cohorts. A few of the identified cytomegalovirus-associated TCR beta chains were confirmed in vitro to be specific for cytomegalovirus antigens. Several of the top co-occurrence clusters appeared to be linked to parvovirus B19, influenza, CMV and Epstein-Barr virus, according to a later analysis. Most TCR sequences were seen in very few donors, while some public TCRs were found in many individuals.

The germline V gene (reference sequence) yields LNHNV for CDR1 and YYDKDF for CDR2. Between the V and J ends, shortened by 1 base and 4 bases respectively, the junction contains 11 bases. The CDR3 spans 15 residues, from the cysteine through the phenylalanine. Only the CDR3 DNA is retained, 45 bases long and in frame from the first base. The cohort consisted of 650 to 850 healthy bone marrow donors. Cohort members were all nominally healthy when sampled, although unrecorded immune exposures were likely present. The donor tested CMV seronegative, placing the donor among the roughly 340 seronegative members of the cohort. Each donor provided a peripheral blood sample, and peripheral blood mononuclear cells were used for TCR beta sequencing. The Qiagen DNeasy Blood Extraction Kit was used to extract genomic DNA from the blood cell samples. Library prep was done by the immunoSEQ multiplex PCR assay. The multiplex PCR relied on a mix of 60 forward primers for TCR Vbeta segments and 13 reverse primers for TCR Jbeta segments. Amplification of the CDR3 region of rearranged TCR beta genes was performed with a multiplex PCR assay on genomic DNA. On the Illumina HiSeq System, the amplified TCR beta libraries were sequenced as 87-base-pair reads. As for the original processing: A later analysis counted about 80 million unique TCR beta chains across the 550 to 750 repertoires, and roughly 11 million of these chains were shared by at least two donors. Raw reads were error-corrected and collapsed into unique sequences with a nearest-neighbor algorithm that merged closely related sequences to remove PCR and sequencing errors. V, D and J gene segments were assigned by aligning CDR3 sequences to IMGT reference sequences. Each retained sequence needed at least a six-nucleotide match to both a V gene segment and a J gene segment. A rearrangement was called productive if the CDR3 had no stop codons and remained in frame with V and J, and every other rearrangement was called non-productive. CDR3 was defined by IMGT convention, running from the second conserved V-encoded cysteine to the conserved J-encoded phenylalanine. In an earlier analysis of roughly 580 of the donors, sequences lacking an unambiguous match to a single V gene segment were excluded. An earlier analysis of 587 of the donors classified V segments as functional when productive rearrangements were above 56.7% and as segregating when the standard deviation between donors was above 5%. To diagnose cytomegalovirus status from the catalog of TCR beta chain sequences, a statistical classification framework was built. In a later analysis, TCR nucleotide sequences were compared against IMGT/GENE-DB human TR gene sequences so that V and J genes could be assigned. Using the TCRdist pipeline, a later analysis assigned CDR3 sequences along with most-parsimonious VDJ recombination scenarios. In a later analysis, each TCR beta chain was defined by its CDR3 amino acid sequence together with its V-gene family, and reads lacking a unique V-gene family were excluded. As a way to deal with suspected cross-contamination and a sequencing artifact, a later analysis dropped nearly 600 nucleotide sequences that were highly shared and had low generation probability. For each public chain, a later analysis derived a clonal expansion index from normalized ranks of inferred template counts within each repertoire. Generation probabilities in a later analysis came from a VDJ recombination model fitted to out-of-frame rearrangements, and those results were checked against IGoR. Hypergeometric tests were used in a later analysis to score TCR-TCR, TCR-HLA and TCR-CMV co-occurrence, with a repertoire-size bias correction applied to the TCR pairs. A later analysis estimated false discovery rates by permuting HLA or CMV assignments 20 times. In a later analysis, co-occurring TCRs were grouped using DBSCAN, and TCRdist sequence similarity was added for clustering within HLA-allele-positive subsets. Repertoires with fewer than 30,000 or more than 120,000 public chains, plus five repertoires with anomalous nucleotide sharing, were excluded from co-occurrence clustering. Here the immuneACCESS table is served through TCRdb, limited to in-frame sequences with V and J called. Missing clones are a known gap in these copies; in checked studies unresolved V genes cover under half, and the rest lacks a known reason. That table is the source of V, J and clone size, and D and trimming were worked out from the DNA. This sample lists hundreds of thousands of clones; 65% to 85% were detected once. The ten largest account for about 3% of the sample.

A single count supports this clone. What antigen it recognizes has not been identified. Base qualities are not provided; no much larger clone lies one nucleotide away. This TCR was sampled from a man aged 30 to 45 in good health and CMV-seronegative. This chain is built from TRBV15 and TRBJ2-4; TRBD1 is a possible D gene, resting on 6 matching bases. Sequenced input: PBMCs. The nucleotide sequence is TGTGCCACCAGCAGAGGACGGGACACGAAAAACATTCAGTACTTC. Its protein reads: CATSRGRDTKNIQYF.